This T cell receptor beta chain was found in a study of shared clonotypes between healthy human individuals. CDR1 is LNHNV, CDR2 YYDKDF, per germline (reference sequence). V lost 0 bases and J 1 base, leaving 16 bases between the germline ends. The CDR3 runs 17 residues. The assay was run at deep level. Methods used by the authors: Filtering was not the same, since immunoSEQ gave junction-only sequences without quality scores. TCRdb's table, derived via immunoSEQ multiplex PCR, lists solely in-frame clones and lacks some. That table gives V, J and clone size, and the DNA gave D and trimming. The sample includes around 1 million clones, 76% of them seen just once.

Source material: memory CD4+ T cells sorted from blood. Subset reported: CD45RA-negative fraction. The chain carries TRBV15 and TRBJ2-7; no clear D gene. The origin of this receptor is a man between 18 and 29 years old in good health. CDR3 sequence: CATSREWSAGLSYEQYF. The CDR3 coding sequence is TGTGCCACCAGCAGAGAGTGGTCGGCAGGCCTATCCTACGAGCAGTACTTC.